The 12 T cell receptor beta chains listed next were all sequenced from one sample in a study of T-cell reconstitution after alpha-beta-depleted transplantation in children. It was with unique molecular identifiers that the TCRbeta library was prepared. TCRdb reanalysed the PCR reads using MiXCR and keeps one entry per CDR3 protein. The sample has approximately 1,000,000 distinct CDR3 sequences, about 29% seen once. This specimen was PBMCs, mostly from graft donor cells, taken 360 days after TCRalphabeta/CD19-depleted stem cell transplant. These receptors originate from a boy under two years old who had a stem cell transplant for SCID, so the T cells may come from the graft donor.

This sequence joins TRBV20-1 and TRBJ1-3; D remains ambiguous. The germline V gene has CDR1 DFQATT and CDR2 SNEGSKA (reference sequence). The ends were cut back, 1 base at V and 2 bases at J, with 6 bases in the middle. The CDR3 is 13 residues long. This CDR3 reads CSARAGTGNTIYF. DNA for the CDR3: TGCAGTGCTAGAGCGGGGACTGGAAACACCATATATTTT.

Only a few counts were recorded for this clonotype. The J gene is TRBJ1-1, the V gene TRBV29-1, with 9 bases fitting TRBD1. V lost 2 bases, J lost 5 bases, and 6 bases stayed unmatched. The CDR3 sequence is 14 residues long. Germline CDR1 SQVTM, CDR2 ANQGSEA. In nucleotides, the CDR3 is TGCAGCGTTGAATCCGGGACAGGGAGAACTGAAGCTTTCTTT. Translation gives CSVESGTGRTEAFF. The full variable domain, in which reference TRBV29-1 and TRBJ1-1 provide the parts outside the CDR3, is SAVISQKPSRDICQRGTSLTIQCQVDSQVTMMFWYRQQPGQSLTLIATANQGSEATYESGFVIDKFPISRPNLTFSTLTVSNMSPEDSSIYLCSVESGTGRTEAFFGQGTRLTVV.

The rearrangement joins TRBV15 to TRBJ1-1; no clear D gene. The CDR3 is 13 amino acids. The V end lost 1 base, the J end lost 8 bases, and 11 bases lay between the germline ends. From germline, CDR1 is LNHNV and CDR2 YYDKDF (reference sequence). The chain's CDR3 is CATSRGATLEAFF. CDR3 DNA: TGTGCCACCAGCAGAGGCGCGACCCTCGAAGCTTTCTTT.

The table lists this clonotype with many counts. This chain joins TRBV11-2 and TRBJ2-2; no clear D gene. The V gene lost 4 bases and the J gene lost 5 bases, with 8 bases spanning the gap. Germline CDR1 is SGHAT and CDR2 is FQNNGV. CDR3 length equals 13 residues. CDR3 sequence: CASSSLGTGELFF. CDR3 coding DNA: TGTGCCAGCAGCTCTTTAGGGACCGGGGAGCTGTTTTTT.

CDR3 sequence: CASSFSRQGDSPLHF. The CDR3 nucleotides are TGCGCCAGCAGCTTTTCGCGACAGGGTGATTCACCCCTCCACTTT. The rearrangement uses TRBV5-1 and TRBJ1-6; 7 positions match TRBD1. The CDR3 is 15 residues long. Per the germline V gene, CDR1 is SGHRS and CDR2 is YFSETQ. V lost 2 bases and J lost 8; bases outside the gene matches: 7.

The chain carries TRBV20-1 and TRBJ2-1; D ambiguous. The germline V and J ends were trimmed by 0 bases and 11 bases, with 8 bases remaining between them. The CDR3 has 11 amino acids. Germline V CDR1 and CDR2: DFQATT, SNEGSKA (reference sequence). The CDR3 nucleotides are TGCAGTGCTAGAGAACTCAGACAGCAGTTCTTC. Its protein product is CSARELRQQFF.

This clonotype was seen many times. The genes are TRBV10-3 and TRBJ2-5; unclear D gene. From germline, CDR1 is ENHRY and CDR2 SYGVKD. The CDR3 totals 12 residues. Trimming took off 0 bases at V and 4 bases at J, with 3 bases between the two ends. CDR3 in DNA: TGTGCCATCAGTGAGTCGAGAGAGACCCAGTACTTC. Protein: CAISESRETQYF.

This chain connects TRBV24-1 to TRBJ2-2; D might be TRBD1 (6 bases). The V end lost 3 bases, the J end lost 5 bases, and 9 bases lay between the germline ends. Germline V gene sequence: CDR1 KGHDR, CDR2 SFDVKD. This CDR3 contains 14 residues. Here the CDR3 DNA reads TGTGCCACCAGTGATCCCACAGGGACCGGGGAGCTGTTTTTT. Translating gives CATSDPTGTGELFF.

The chain links TRBV7-2 to TRBJ2-1, with 8 nucleotides matching TRBD2. The CDR3 is made up of 16 amino acids. The germline V gene has CDR1 SGHTA and CDR2 FQGNSA. V was clipped by 1 base and J by 6 bases; unmatched bases: 8. This CDR3 reads CASSLEIGGGTNEQFF. CDR3 nucleotides: TGTGCCAGCAGCTTAGAAATCGGCGGGGGGACCAATGAGCAGTTCTTC.

The chain links TRBV3-1 to TRBJ2-3; 9 nucleotides agree with TRBD1. Germline CDR1 reads LGHDT; CDR2 reads YNNKEL (reference sequence). This CDR3 region has 18 residues. Trimming at V came to 4 bases and at J to 1 base, leaving 12 bases not matched to a gene. The CDR3 here is CASSPVPGQGRGTDTQYF. CDR3 DNA sequence: TGTGCCAGCAGCCCAGTCCCGGGACAGGGACGGGGCACAGATACGCAGTATTTT.

This clonotype occurred many times. The chain is built from TRBV28 and TRBJ2-7; 7 bases are shared with TRBD2. The germline V gene has CDR1 MDHEN and CDR2 SYDVKM. V gave up 4 bases and J gave up 3 bases; unmatched junction bases: 15. The CDR3 sequence is 17 residues long. CDR3 protein: CASSSPGSSGLIYEQYF. CDR3 bases: TGTGCCAGCAGTTCCCCTGGTAGTAGCGGGCTTATCTACGAGCAGTACTTC.

The table lists this clonotype with many counts. The CDR3 coding sequence is TGTGCCAGCAGCCCCCAGGGCAATCAGCCCCAGCATTTT. Its translation is CASSPQGNQPQHF. The gene calls are TRBV7-6 and TRBJ1-5, with D hard to call. V dropped 5 bases and J dropped 2 bases, with 7 bases sitting between them. Per the germline V gene, CDR1 is SGHVS and CDR2 is FNYEAQ. This CDR3 has 13 residues.